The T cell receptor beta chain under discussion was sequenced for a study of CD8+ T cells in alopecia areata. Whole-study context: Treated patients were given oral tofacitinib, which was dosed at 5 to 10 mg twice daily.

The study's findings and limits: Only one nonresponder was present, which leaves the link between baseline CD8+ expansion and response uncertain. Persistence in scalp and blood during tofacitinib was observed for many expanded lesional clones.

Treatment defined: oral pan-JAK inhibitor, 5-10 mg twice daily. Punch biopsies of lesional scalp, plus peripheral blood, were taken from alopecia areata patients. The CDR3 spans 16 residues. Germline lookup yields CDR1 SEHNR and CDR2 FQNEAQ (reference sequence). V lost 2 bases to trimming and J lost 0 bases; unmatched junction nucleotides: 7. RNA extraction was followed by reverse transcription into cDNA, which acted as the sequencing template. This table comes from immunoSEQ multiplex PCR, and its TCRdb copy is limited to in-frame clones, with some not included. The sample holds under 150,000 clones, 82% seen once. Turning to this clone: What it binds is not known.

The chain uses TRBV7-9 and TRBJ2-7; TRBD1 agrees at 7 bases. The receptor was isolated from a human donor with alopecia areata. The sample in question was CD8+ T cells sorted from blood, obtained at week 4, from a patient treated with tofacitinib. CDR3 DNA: TGTGCCAGCAGCTTACCCGGGACAGAAAACTCCTACGAGCAGTACTTC. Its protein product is CASSLPGTENSYEQYF.